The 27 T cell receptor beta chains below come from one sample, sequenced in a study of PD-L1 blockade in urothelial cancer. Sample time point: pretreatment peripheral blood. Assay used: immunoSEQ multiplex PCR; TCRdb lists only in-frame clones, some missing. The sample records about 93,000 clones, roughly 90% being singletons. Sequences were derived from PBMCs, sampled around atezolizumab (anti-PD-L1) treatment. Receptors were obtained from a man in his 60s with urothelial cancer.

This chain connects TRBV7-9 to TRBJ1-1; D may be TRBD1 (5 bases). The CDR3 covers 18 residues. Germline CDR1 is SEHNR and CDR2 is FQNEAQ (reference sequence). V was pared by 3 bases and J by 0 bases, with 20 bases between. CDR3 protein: CASSFERQGGRVNTEAFF. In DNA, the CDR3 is TGTGCCAGCAGCTTTGAGCGGCAGGGAGGTAGGGTGAACACTGAAGCTTTCTTT.

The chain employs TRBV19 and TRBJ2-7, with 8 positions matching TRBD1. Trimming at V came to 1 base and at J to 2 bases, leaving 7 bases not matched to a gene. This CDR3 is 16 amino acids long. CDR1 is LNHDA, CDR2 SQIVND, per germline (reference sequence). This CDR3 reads CASSIVPGTGAYEQYF. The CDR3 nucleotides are TGTGCCAGTAGTATAGTACCTGGGACAGGCGCCTACGAGCAGTACTTC.

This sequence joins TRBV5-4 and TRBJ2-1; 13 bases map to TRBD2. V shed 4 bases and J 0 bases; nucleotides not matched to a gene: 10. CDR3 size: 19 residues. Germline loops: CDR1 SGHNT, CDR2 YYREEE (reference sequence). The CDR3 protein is CASSGGTSGALSSYNEQFF. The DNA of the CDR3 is TGTGCCAGCAGCGGGGGGACTAGCGGGGCCTTAAGCTCCTACAATGAGCAGTTCTTC.

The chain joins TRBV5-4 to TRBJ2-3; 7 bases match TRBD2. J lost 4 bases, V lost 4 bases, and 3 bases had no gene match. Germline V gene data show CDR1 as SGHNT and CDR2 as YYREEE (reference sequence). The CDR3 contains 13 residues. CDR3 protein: CASSPAGADTQYF. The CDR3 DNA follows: TGTGCCAGCAGCCCCGCGGGGGCAGATACGCAGTATTTT.

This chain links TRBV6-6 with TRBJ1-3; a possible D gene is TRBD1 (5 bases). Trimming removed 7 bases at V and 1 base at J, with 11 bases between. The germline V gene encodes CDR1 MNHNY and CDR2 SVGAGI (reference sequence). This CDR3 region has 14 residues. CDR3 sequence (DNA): TGTGCCAGCAACCTCGGGGGATCTGGAAACACCATATATTTT. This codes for CASNLGGSGNTIYF.

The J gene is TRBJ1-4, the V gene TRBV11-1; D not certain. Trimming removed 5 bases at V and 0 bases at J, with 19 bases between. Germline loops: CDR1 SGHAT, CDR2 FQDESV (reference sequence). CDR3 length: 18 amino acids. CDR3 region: CASSETPGAAATNEKLFF. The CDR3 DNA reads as TGTGCCAGCAGCGAAACCCCAGGTGCCGCCGCAACTAATGAAAAACTGTTTTTT.

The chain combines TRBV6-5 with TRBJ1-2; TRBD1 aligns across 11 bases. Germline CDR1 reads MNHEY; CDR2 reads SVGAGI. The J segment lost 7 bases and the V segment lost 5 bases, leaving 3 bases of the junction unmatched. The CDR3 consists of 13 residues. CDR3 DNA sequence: TGTGCCAGCAGTCGGACAGGGGGCATTGGCTACACCTTC. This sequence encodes CASSRTGGIGYTF.

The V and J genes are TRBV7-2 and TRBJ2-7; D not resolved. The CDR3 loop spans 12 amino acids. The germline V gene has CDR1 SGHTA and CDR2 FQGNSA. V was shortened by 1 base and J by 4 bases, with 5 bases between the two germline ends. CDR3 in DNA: TGTGCCAGCAGCTTAGTCCTATACGAGCAGTACTTC. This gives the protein CASSLVLYEQYF.

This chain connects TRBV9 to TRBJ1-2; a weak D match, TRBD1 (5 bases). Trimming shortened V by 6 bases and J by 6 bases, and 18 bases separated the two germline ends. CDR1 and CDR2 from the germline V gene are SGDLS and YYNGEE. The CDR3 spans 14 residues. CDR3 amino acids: CASNPLGGQNGYTF. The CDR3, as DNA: TGTGCCAGCAACCCCCTCGGGGGTCAGAATGGCTACACCTTC.

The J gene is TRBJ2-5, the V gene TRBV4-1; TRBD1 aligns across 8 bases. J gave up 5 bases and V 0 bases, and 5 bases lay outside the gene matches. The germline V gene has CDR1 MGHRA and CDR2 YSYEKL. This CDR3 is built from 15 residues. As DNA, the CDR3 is TGCGCCAGCAGCCAAGACAGGGGGCGTAGGGAGACCCAGTACTTC. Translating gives CASSQDRGRRETQYF.

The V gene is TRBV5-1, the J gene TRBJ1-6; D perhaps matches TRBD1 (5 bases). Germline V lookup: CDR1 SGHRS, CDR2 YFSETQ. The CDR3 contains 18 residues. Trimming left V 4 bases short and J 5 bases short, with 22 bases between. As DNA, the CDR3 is TGCGCCAGCAGCAAGCGTAGTATTCAGGGAGGGGATAATTCACCCCTCCACTTT. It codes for CASSKRSIQGGDNSPLHF.

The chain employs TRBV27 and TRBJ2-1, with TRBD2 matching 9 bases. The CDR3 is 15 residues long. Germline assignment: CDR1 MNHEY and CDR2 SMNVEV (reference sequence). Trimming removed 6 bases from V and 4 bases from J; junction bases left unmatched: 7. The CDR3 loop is CASRLAGVGYNEQFF. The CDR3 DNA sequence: TGTGCCAGCAGATTAGCGGGAGTGGGGTACAATGAGCAGTTCTTC.

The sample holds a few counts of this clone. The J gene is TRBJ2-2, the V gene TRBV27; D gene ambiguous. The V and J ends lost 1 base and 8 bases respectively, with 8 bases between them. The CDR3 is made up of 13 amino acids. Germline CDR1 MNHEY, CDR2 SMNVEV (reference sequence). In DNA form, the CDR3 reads TGTGCCAGCAGTTTATTCCAACTGGGGGAGCTGTTTTTT. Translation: CASSLFQLGELFF.

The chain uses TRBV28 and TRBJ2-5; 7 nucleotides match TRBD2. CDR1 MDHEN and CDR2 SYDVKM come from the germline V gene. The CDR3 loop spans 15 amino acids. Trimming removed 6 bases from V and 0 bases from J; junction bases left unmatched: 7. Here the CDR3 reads CASRSAGLYQETQYF. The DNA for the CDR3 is TGTGCCAGCAGGTCAGCGGGATTGTACCAAGAGACCCAGTACTTC.

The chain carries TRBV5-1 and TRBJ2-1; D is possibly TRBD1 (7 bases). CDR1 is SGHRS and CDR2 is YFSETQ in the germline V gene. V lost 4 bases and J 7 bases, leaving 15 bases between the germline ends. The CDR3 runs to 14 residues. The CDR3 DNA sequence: TGCGCCAGCAGCCGCTCAGGGGGAGGAAATGAGCAGTTCTTC. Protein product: CASSRSGGGNEQFF.

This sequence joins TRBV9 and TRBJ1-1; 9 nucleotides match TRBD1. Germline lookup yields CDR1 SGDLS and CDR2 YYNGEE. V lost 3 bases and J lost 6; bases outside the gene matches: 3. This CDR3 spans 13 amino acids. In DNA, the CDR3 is TGTGCCAGCAGCGAAGGGACAGGGTCTGAAGCTTTCTTT. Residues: CASSEGTGSEAFF.

As DNA, the CDR3 is TGTGCCAGCAGTGAAGTCGGGGGGCCGGGGAATGAGCAGTTCTTC. Amino acids: CASSEVGGPGNEQFF. The V call is TRBV6-1, the J call TRBJ2-1; maybe TRBD2 (7 bases). Trimming removed 1 base from V and 7 bases from J, with 14 bases in between. The CDR3 has 15 residues. Germline V gene lookup returns CDR1 MNHNS and CDR2 SASEGT.

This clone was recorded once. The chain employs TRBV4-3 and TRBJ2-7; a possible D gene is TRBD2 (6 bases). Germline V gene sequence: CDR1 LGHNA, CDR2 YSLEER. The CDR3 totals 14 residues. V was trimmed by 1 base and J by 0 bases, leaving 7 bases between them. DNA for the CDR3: TGCGCCAGCAGCCAAGTGGGGGGCTCCTACGAGCAGTACTTC. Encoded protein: CASSQVGGSYEQYF.

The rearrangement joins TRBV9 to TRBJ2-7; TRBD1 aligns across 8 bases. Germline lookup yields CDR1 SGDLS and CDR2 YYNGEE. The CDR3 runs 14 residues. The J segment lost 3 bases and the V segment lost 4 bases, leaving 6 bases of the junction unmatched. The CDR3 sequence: CASSTQGQGYEQYF. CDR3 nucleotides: TGTGCCAGCAGCACCCAAGGACAGGGCTACGAGCAGTACTTC. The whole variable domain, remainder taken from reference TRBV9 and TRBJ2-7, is DSGVTQTPKHLITATGQRVTLRCSPRSGDLSVYWYQQSLDQGLQFLIQYYNGEERAKGNILERFSAQQFPDLHSELNLSSLELGDSALYFCASSTQGQGYEQYFGPGTRLTVT.

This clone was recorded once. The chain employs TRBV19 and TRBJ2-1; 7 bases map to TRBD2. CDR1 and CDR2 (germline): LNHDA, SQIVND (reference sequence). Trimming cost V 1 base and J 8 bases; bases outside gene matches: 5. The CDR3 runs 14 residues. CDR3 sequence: CASSIGAGDDEQFF. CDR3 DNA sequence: TGTGCCAGTAGTATAGGGGCGGGGGACGATGAGCAGTTCTTC.

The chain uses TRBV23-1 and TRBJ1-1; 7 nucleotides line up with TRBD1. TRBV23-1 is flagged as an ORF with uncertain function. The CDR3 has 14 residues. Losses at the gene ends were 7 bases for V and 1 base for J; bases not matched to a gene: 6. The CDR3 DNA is TGCGCCAGCACACCCGGGACAGAGAACACTGAAGCTTTCTTT. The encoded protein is CASTPGTENTEAFF.

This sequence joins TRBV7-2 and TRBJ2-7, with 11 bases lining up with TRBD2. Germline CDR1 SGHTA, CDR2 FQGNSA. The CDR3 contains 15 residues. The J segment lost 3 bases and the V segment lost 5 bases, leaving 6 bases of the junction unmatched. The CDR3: CASSNTGTSGYEQYF. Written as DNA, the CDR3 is TGTGCCAGCAGCAACACCGGGACTAGCGGCTACGAGCAGTACTTC.

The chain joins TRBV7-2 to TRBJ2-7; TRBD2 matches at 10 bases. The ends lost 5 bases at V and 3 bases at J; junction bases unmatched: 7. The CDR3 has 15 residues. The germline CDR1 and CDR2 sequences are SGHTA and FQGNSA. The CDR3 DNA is TGTGCCAGCAGCCCCTCTGGACTAGCGGACTACGAGCAGTACTTC. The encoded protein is CASSPSGLADYEQYF.

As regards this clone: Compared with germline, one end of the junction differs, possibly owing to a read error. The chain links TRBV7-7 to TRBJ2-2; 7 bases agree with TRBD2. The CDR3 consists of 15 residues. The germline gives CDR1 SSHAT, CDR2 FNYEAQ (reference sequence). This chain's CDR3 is CASTSSGVGTGELFF. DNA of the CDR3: TGTGCTAGCACTTCGAGCGGGGTCGGGACCGGGGAGCTGTTTTTT.

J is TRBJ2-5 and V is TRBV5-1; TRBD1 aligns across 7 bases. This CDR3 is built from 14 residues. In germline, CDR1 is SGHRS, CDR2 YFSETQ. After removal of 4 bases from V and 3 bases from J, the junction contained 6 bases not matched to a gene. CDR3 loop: CASSQGGQEETQYF. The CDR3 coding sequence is TGCGCCAGCAGCCAAGGGGGCCAGGAAGAGACCCAGTACTTC.

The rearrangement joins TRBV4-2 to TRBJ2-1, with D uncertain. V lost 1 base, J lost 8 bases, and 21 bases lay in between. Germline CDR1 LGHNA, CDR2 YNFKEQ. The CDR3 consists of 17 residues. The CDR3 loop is CASSQVAQPDGSDEQFF. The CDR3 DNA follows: TGTGCCAGCAGCCAAGTAGCTCAACCAGACGGGTCGGATGAGCAGTTCTTC.

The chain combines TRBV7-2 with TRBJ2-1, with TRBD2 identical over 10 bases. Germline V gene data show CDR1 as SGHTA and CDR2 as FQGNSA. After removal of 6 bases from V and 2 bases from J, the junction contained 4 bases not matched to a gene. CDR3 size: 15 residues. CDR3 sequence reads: CASRRAGGPYNEQFF. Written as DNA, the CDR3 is TGTGCCAGCAGAAGAGCGGGGGGGCCCTACAATGAGCAGTTCTTC. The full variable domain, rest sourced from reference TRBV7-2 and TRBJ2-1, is GAGVSQSPSNKVTEKGKDVELRCDPISGHTALYWYRQSLGQGLEFLIYFQGNSAPDKSGLPSDRFSAERTGGSVSTLTIQRTQQEDSAVYLCASRRAGGPYNEQFFGPGTRLTVL.